The 8 T cell receptor beta chains in this list originate from one sample, sequenced in a study of T cells after yellow fever vaccination (dated by TCRdb to about 2019). This specimen's treatment or condition label, per the study, means: live attenuated yellow fever vaccine strain. To prepare the library, 5' RACE was applied. These reads were obtained on an Illumina HiSeq 2500. The raw public reads went through TCRdb reprocessing: fastp at Q25, MiXCR clone calling, in-frame beta chains kept. Merged by CDR3 protein, the rows form single entries marked with the most common genes and DNA. Present in this sample are a few hundred thousand distinct CDR3 sequences, over 8% of which were seen just once. The ten largest clones add up to more than 15% of the sample. The specimen was PBMCs, collected on the day of the first yellow fever vaccination. The receptor set was obtained from a young man who received the YFV17D yellow fever vaccine.

The V and J genes are TRBV3-1 and TRBJ2-1; maybe TRBD2 (6 bases). The V gene lost 4 bases and the J gene lost 3 bases, with 10 bases spanning the gap. The V gene's germline CDR1 is LGHDT and CDR2 YNNKEL (reference sequence). The CDR3 is 14 residues long. CDR3 region: CASSRMGLYNEQFF. DNA for the CDR3: TGTGCCAGCAGCCGTATGGGACTCTACAATGAGCAGTTCTTC.

This clonotype was recorded a few times. The V call is TRBV19, the J call TRBJ2-4; maybe TRBD2 (5 bases). V was trimmed by 5 bases and J by 9 bases, leaving 14 bases between them. This CDR3 contains 13 residues. Germline loops: CDR1 LNHDA, CDR2 SQIVND (reference sequence). The CDR3 here is CASSGSGSGIQYF. The CDR3 DNA is TGTGCCAGTAGTGGCTCGGGGAGTGGCATTCAGTACTTC.

This clonotype turned up a few times. The rearrangement links TRBV5-1 to TRBJ1-3; D is perhaps TRBD1 (6 bases). The V end lost 4 bases, the J end lost 0 bases, and 11 bases lay between the germline ends. The CDR3 spans 15 residues. The germline V gene has CDR1 SGHRS and CDR2 YFSETQ. The CDR3 sequence is CASSVSRGSGNTIYF. The CDR3 coding sequence is TGCGCCAGCAGCGTTTCCAGGGGCTCTGGAAACACCATATATTTT.

The chain employs TRBV25-1 and TRBJ2-5; D is possibly TRBD2 (5 bases). The germline V gene encodes CDR1 MGHDK and CDR2 SYGVNS. This CDR3 is 16 amino acids long. Trimming shortened V by 3 bases and J by 5 bases, and 19 bases separated the two germline ends. The CDR3 DNA sequence: TGTGCCAGCAGTGACCTAAGCGCGGGCTATGGGGAGACCCAGTACTTC. Amino acids: CASSDLSAGYGETQYF.

This sequence joins TRBV20-1 and TRBJ2-1, with TRBD1 identical over 9 bases. After removal of 0 bases from V and 4 bases from J, the junction contained 1 base not matched to a gene. Germline CDR1 and CDR2: DFQATT and SNEGSKA (reference sequence). This CDR3 region has 14 residues. The CDR3 reads CSARDDRGYNEQFF. In nucleotides, the CDR3 is TGCAGTGCTAGAGATGACAGGGGGTACAATGAGCAGTTCTTC.

The CDR3 coding sequence is TGCGCCAGCAGCCAAGGACAGGCTGGGGAGACCCAGTACTTC. It translates to CASSQGQAGETQYF. This rearrangement joins TRBV4-1 to TRBJ2-5, with D possibly matching TRBD1 (6 bases). The CDR3 contains 14 residues. V was cut by 1 base and J by 5 bases, with 11 bases left in between. Germline V lookup: CDR1 MGHRA, CDR2 YSYEKL.

This clonotype was observed at least ten times. The chain recombines TRBV7-3 with TRBJ1-1; no reliable D call. Germline-derived CDR1 and CDR2 are SGHTA and FQGTGA. There are 15 residues in the CDR3. Deletions cut 5 bases from V and 4 bases from J, with 17 bases between. The CDR3 loop reads CASSNSGLSPTEAFF. The DNA of the CDR3 is TGTGCCAGCAGCAACTCTGGGTTAAGCCCCACTGAAGCTTTCTTT.

This clonotype was counted at least ten times. The J gene is TRBJ2-3, the V gene TRBV5-1; D ambiguous. The CDR3 consists of 15 residues. Deletions cut 2 bases from V and 0 bases from J, with 10 bases between. Per the germline V gene, CDR1 is SGHRS and CDR2 is YFSETQ. The CDR3 protein is CASSFVGISTDTQYF. The CDR3 bases are TGCGCCAGCAGCTTCGTGGGGATCAGCACAGATACGCAGTATTTT.